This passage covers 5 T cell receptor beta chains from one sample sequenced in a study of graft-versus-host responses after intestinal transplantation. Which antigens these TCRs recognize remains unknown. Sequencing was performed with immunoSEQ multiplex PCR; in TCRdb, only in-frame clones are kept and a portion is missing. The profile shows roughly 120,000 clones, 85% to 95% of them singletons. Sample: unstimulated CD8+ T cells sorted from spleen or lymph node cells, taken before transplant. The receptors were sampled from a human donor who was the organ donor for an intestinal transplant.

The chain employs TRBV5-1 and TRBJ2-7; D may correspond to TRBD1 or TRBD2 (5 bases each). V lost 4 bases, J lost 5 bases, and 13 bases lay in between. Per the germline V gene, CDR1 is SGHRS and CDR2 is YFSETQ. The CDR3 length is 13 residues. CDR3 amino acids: CASSPGPGDEQYF. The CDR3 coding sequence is TGCGCCAGCAGCCCGGGACCGGGCGACGAGCAGTACTTC.

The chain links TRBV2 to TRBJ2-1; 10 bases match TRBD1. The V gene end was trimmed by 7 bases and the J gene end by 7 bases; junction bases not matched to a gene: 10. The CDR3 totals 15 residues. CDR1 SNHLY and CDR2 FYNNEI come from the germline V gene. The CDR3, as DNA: TGTGCCAGCAAGGGCGGGACAGGGGTGGGAAATGAGCAGTTCTTC. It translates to CASKGGTGVGNEQFF.

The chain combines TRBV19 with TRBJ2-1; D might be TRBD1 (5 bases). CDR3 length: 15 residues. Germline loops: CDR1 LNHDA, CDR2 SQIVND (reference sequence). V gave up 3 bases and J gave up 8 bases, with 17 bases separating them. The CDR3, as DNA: TGTGCCAGTAGTATCGACCCCCTAAGGGGCGATGAGCAGTTCTTC. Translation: CASSIDPLRGDEQFF.

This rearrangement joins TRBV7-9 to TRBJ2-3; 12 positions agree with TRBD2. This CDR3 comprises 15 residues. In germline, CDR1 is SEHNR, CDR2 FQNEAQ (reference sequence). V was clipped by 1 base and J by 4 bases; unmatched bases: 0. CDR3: CASSLGTSGADTQYF. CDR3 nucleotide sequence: TGTGCCAGCAGCTTAGGGACTAGCGGGGCAGATACGCAGTATTTT. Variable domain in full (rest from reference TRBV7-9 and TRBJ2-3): DTGVSQNPRHKITKRGQNVTFRCDPISEHNRLYWYRQTLGQGPEFLTYFQNEAQLEKSRLLSDRFSAERPKGSFSTLEIQRTEQGDSAMYLCASSLGTSGADTQYFGPGTRLTVL.

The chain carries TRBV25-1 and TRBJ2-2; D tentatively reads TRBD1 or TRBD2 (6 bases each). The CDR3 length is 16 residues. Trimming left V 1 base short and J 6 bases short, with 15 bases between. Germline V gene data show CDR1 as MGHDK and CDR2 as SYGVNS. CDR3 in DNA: TGTGCCAGCAGTGAATTCGGGGGCGGGACCGCCGGGGAGCTGTTTTTT. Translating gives CASSEFGGGTAGELFF.